Each of the 7 T cell receptor beta chains below was sequenced from the same sample in a study of CD8+ T cells in alopecia areata. The authors extracted RNA and reverse transcribed it into cDNA as the sequencing template. The table came from immunoSEQ multiplex PCR; TCRdb's copy has only in-frame clones and leaves some out. The sample yields about 100,000 clones, 50% to 70% seen once. The specimen sequenced was NKG2D-low CD8+ T cells sorted from blood. The receptors shown here come from a human donor with alopecia areata.

This sequence joins TRBV19 and TRBJ2-1; D not certain. Germline lookup yields CDR1 LNHDA and CDR2 SQIVND (reference sequence). Between the trimmed V and J ends, which lost 6 bases and 0 bases, there was a span of 12 bases. The CDR3 extends over 15 amino acids. The CDR3 loop reads CASSLVTDSYNEQFF. DNA for the CDR3: TGTGCCAGTAGCCTGGTAACTGACTCCTACAATGAGCAGTTCTTC.

The rearrangement joins TRBV5-1 to TRBJ1-3; no clear D gene. CDR3 length: 11 residues. Germline V lookup: CDR1 SGHRS, CDR2 YFSETQ. V lost 2 bases and J 4 bases, leaving 1 base between the germline ends. CDR3: CASSFGNTIYF. Written as DNA, the CDR3 is TGCGCCAGCAGCTTCGGAAACACCATATATTTT.

The chain uses TRBV2 and TRBJ2-3, with D hard to call. Trimming pared 1 base from V and 2 bases from J, leaving 10 bases between. The germline V gene has CDR1 SNHLY and CDR2 FYNNEI. The CDR3 has 15 residues. CDR3 DNA: TGTGCCAGCAGTGAAGGTCCTCTGATCACAGATACGCAGTATTTT. This translates into CASSEGPLITDTQYF.

This chain links TRBV13 with TRBJ2-5, with D possibly called TRBD1 or TRBD2 (5 bases each). Trimming removed 5 bases at V and 4 bases at J, with 20 bases between. Germline V gene lookup returns CDR1 PRHDT and CDR2 FYEKMQ (reference sequence). This CDR3 comprises 16 residues. CDR3 sequence: CASSPPGQGAGETQYF. CDR3 bases: TGTGCCAGCAGCCCCCCGGGGCAAGGGGCAGGAGAGACCCAGTACTTC.

The V and J genes are TRBV6-5 and TRBJ2-1, with 9 bases that match TRBD2. Trimming at V came to 6 bases and at J to 0 bases, leaving 3 bases not matched to a gene. Looked up from germline, CDR1 is MNHEY and CDR2 is SVGAGI. The CDR3 is 15 amino acids. This chain's CDR3 is CASRVSGSSYNEQFF. CDR3 DNA sequence: TGTGCCAGCAGGGTTAGCGGGAGCTCCTACAATGAGCAGTTCTTC.

Note on this clone: The same CDR3 is also encoded by other DNA sequences in this sample. The rearrangement uses TRBV19 and TRBJ2-7; 7 bases are shared with TRBD2. The CDR3 is 14 amino acids. The V gene's germline CDR1 is LNHDA and CDR2 SQIVND (reference sequence). After removal of 3 bases from V and 0 bases from J, the junction contained 2 bases not matched to a gene. The CDR3 is CASSIASGSYEQYF. Here the CDR3 DNA reads TGTGCCAGTAGTATTGCTAGCGGCTCCTACGAGCAGTACTTC.

The chain links TRBV2 to TRBJ2-2; 9 bases agree with TRBD1. Trimming removed 8 bases from V and 4 bases from J; junction bases left unmatched: 11. From germline, CDR1 is SNHLY and CDR2 FYNNEI. CDR3 length: 16 amino acids. This chain's CDR3 is CASGPGQGPGTGELFF. CDR3 DNA: TGTGCCAGCGGACCGGGACAGGGTCCGGGCACCGGGGAGCTGTTTTTT.